These 23 T cell receptor beta chains originate from one sample sequenced in a study of T cell repertoires in cytomegalovirus infection. Their target antigens are unknown. Each CDR3 protein is one row after TCRdb ran MiXCR on the reads. Of roughly 860,000 distinct CDR3 sequences listed, over 25% were seen once; the top ten hold roughly an eighth. Sequencing used cultured CD8+ T cells from PBMCs, obtained from culture after CMV antigen stimulation. The receptors were sampled from a human donor in good health (CMV status not recorded). Some clones in this sample may be carry-over from other donors' samples.

A few counts support this clonotype. The chain has TRBV20-1 and TRBJ1-6; D may be TRBD1 (5 bases). Germline CDR1 and CDR2: DFQATT and SNEGSKA (reference sequence). V was pared by 0 bases and J by 0 bases, with 24 bases between. The CDR3 sequence is 21 residues long. This chain's CDR3 is CSARDLMPGDSLSSYNSPLHF. As DNA, the CDR3 is TGCAGTGCTAGAGATTTAATGCCCGGGGACTCCTTGAGCTCCTATAATTCACCCCTCCACTTT.

This clonotype occurred a few times. The chain carries TRBV27 and TRBJ2-1; possible D gene TRBD2, 6 bases. The CDR3 consists of 15 residues. Trimming removed 4 bases at V and 6 bases at J, with 16 bases between. Germline CDR1 MNHEY, CDR2 SMNVEV (reference sequence). CDR3 sequence: CASSSLPTGGNEQFF. The CDR3, as DNA: TGTGCCAGCAGTTCGTTACCAACCGGGGGCAATGAGCAGTTCTTC.

This clonotype was detected many times. This rearrangement joins TRBV7-2 to TRBJ2-5; 8 nucleotides align to TRBD2. Germline V gene lookup returns CDR1 SGHTA and CDR2 FQGNSA. V gave up 5 bases and J gave up 5 bases; unmatched junction bases: 10. The CDR3 has 15 residues. The CDR3 sequence: CASSLGAASGETQYF. In DNA form, the CDR3 reads TGTGCCAGCAGCCTGGGGGCCGCTAGCGGGGAGACCCAGTACTTC.

This clonotype was detected many times. This chain connects TRBV7-8 to TRBJ1-1; 7 bases map to TRBD1. This CDR3 is 14 amino acids long. Germline trimming cut 5 bases from V and 3 bases from J; bases unmatched to any gene: 6. CDR1 and CDR2 (germline): SGHVS, FQNEAQ. CDR3 sequence (DNA): TGTGCCAGCAGCCATTATACAGGGGACACTGAAGCTTTCTTT. This sequence encodes CASSHYTGDTEAFF.

On this clonotype itself: This CDR3 is missing its conserved last phenylalanine or tryptophan, likely due to a read error. The V gene is TRBV7-6, the J gene TRBJ2-2; maybe TRBD2 (6 bases). This CDR3 region has 15 residues. Germline-derived CDR1 and CDR2 are SGHVS and FNYEAQ. With 4 bases removed from V and 4 bases from J, the gap between germline ends came to 13 bases. The CDR3 protein is CASSSGWEVTGELFS. CDR3 DNA: TGTGCCAGCAGCTCCGGGTGGGAGGTCACCGGGGAGCTGTTTTCT.

This clonotype was seen a few times. This chain's CDR3 is CASSLTWGQGLSYEQYF. CDR3 nucleotides: TGTGCCAGCAGCCTAACTTGGGGGCAGGGGCTCTCCTACGAGCAGTACTTC. The chain combines TRBV7-9 with TRBJ2-7; D is possibly TRBD1 (6 bases). Deletions cut 5 bases from V and 0 bases from J, with 20 bases between. The CDR3 loop spans 17 amino acids. Germline V gene sequence: CDR1 SEHNR, CDR2 FQNEAQ (reference sequence).

The chain recombines TRBV10-3 with TRBJ2-3; the match to TRBD2 covers 12 bases. The V segment lost 6 bases and the J segment 0 bases; nucleotides outside the gene matches: 4. The CDR3 runs 16 residues. In germline, CDR1 is ENHRY, CDR2 SYGVKD. Here the CDR3 DNA reads TGTGCCATCAGGACTAGCGGGGGAACTAGCACAGATACGCAGTATTTT. Its translation: CAIRTSGGTSTDTQYF.

This clonotype turned up a few times. V usage is TRBV5-1 and J usage is TRBJ1-1; 7 bases fit TRBD1. J was trimmed by 5 bases and V by 4 bases; bases with no gene match: 11. Germline lookup yields CDR1 SGHRS and CDR2 YFSETQ. CDR3 length: 15 amino acids. This CDR3 reads CASSKGQTGGTEAFF. The CDR3 DNA reads TGCGCCAGCAGCAAGGGACAGACGGGCGGTACTGAAGCTTTCTTT.

This clonotype was picked up one time. The rearrangement links TRBV5-1 to TRBJ1-4; D gene uncertain. This CDR3 spans 15 amino acids. The germline V gene has CDR1 SGHRS and CDR2 YFSETQ. Trimming stripped 0 bases from V and 5 bases from J, with 11 bases between. The CDR3 reads CASSLATELNEKLFF. The DNA for the CDR3 is TGCGCCAGCAGCTTGGCCACAGAACTGAATGAAAAACTGTTTTTT.

The chain combines TRBV11-2 with TRBJ2-1, with 7 bases aligning to TRBD2. There are 13 residues in the CDR3. Trimming took 0 bases from V and 15 from J; bases not matched to a gene: 8. CDR1 and CDR2 (germline): SGHAT, FQNNGV. The CDR3 loop reads CASSLDLGREGFF. The CDR3 DNA reads as TGTGCCAGCAGCTTAGATCTTGGTAGGGAGGGGTTCTTC.

At least ten counts were recorded for this clonotype. The chain uses TRBV7-8 and TRBJ1-6; D is ambiguous. V was cut by 1 base and J by 0 bases, with 13 bases left in between. Germline CDR1 and CDR2: SGHVS and FQNEAQ. This CDR3 region has 18 residues. The DNA for the CDR3 is TGTGCCAGCAGCTTAGGGGCACGGACTTTCTCCTATAATTCACCCCTCCACTTT. This encodes CASSLGARTFSYNSPLHF.

The chain uses TRBV7-6 and TRBJ2-1; 11 bases match TRBD1. The germline CDR1 and CDR2 sequences are SGHVS and FNYEAQ. The length of the CDR3 is 15 residues. J was trimmed by 7 bases and V by 5 bases; bases with no gene match: 7. The CDR3 is CASSQGQGGANEQFF. The CDR3 DNA follows: TGTGCCAGCAGCCAGGGACAGGGGGGAGCTAATGAGCAGTTCTTC.

In this sample, this clonotype turned up a few times. The rearrangement uses TRBV5-6 and TRBJ1-2; 7 bases map to TRBD1. Germline V gene data show CDR1 as SGHDT and CDR2 as YYEEEE. This CDR3 has 15 amino acids. V shed 1 base, J shed 2 bases, and the junction held 5 bases outside the gene matches. In nucleotides, the CDR3 is TGTGCCAGCAGCTTGCCGACAGGGAGAAACTATGGCTACACCTTC. It encodes CASSLPTGRNYGYTF.

This clonotype appeared a single time. V and J are TRBV7-3 and TRBJ1-6, with 9 positions matching TRBD1. Germline CDR1 SGHTA, CDR2 FQGTGA. V was pared by 1 base and J by 12 bases, with 10 bases of the junction left unmatched. The CDR3 is 16 residues long. The CDR3 reads CASSLKGPGQGRPLHF. Here the CDR3 DNA reads TGTGCCAGCAGCTTAAAGGGGCCGGGACAGGGACGACCCCTCCACTTT.

The CDR3 sequence is CASSPGVFEGSNQPQHF. CDR3 in DNA: TGCGCCAGCAGCCCCGGAGTATTCGAGGGTTCGAATCAGCCCCAGCATTTT. This sequence joins TRBV4-1 and TRBJ1-5; D is uncertain. From germline, CDR1 is MGHRA and CDR2 YSYEKL. The CDR3 is made up of 17 amino acids. Between the trimmed V and J ends, which lost 4 bases and 4 bases, there was a span of 20 bases.

The chain joins TRBV7-6 to TRBJ2-7; 7 nucleotides line up with TRBD2. The CDR3 has 15 residues. Germline trimming cut 5 bases from V and 5 bases from J; bases unmatched to any gene: 12. Germline CDR1 is SGHVS and CDR2 is FNYEAQ. In nucleotides, the CDR3 is TGTGCCAGCAGCCCCGGCGGGCTAGCGGTCAACGAGCAGTACTTC. Protein: CASSPGGLAVNEQYF. The variable domain in full, completed from reference TRBV7-6 and TRBJ2-7, reads GAGVSQSPRYKVTKRGQDVALRCDPISGHVSLYWYRQALGQGPEFLTYFNYEAQQDKSGLPNDRFSAERPEGSISTLTIQRTEQRDSAMYRCASSPGGLAVNEQYFGPGTRLTVT.

The gene calls are TRBV6-5 and TRBJ1-2; D is unresolved. V was pared by 4 bases and J by 2 bases, with 17 bases between. This CDR3 contains 16 residues. In germline, CDR1 is MNHEY, CDR2 SVGAGI. CDR3: CASSSTYGRLNYGYTF. The CDR3 DNA sequence: TGTGCCAGCAGTTCTACTTACGGCCGTCTGAACTATGGCTACACCTTC.

This chain connects TRBV29-1 to TRBJ2-1; 7 nucleotides line up with TRBD2. The germline V gene has CDR1 SQVTM and CDR2 ANQGSEA. Germline trimming cut 6 bases from V and 2 bases from J; bases unmatched to any gene: 4. The CDR3 is 13 amino acids. The CDR3 loop is CSVLGGTYNEQFF. CDR3 DNA sequence: TGCAGCGTCCTCGGGGGGACCTACAATGAGCAGTTCTTC.

This chain links TRBV2 with TRBJ2-1; 7 bases line up with TRBD2. The germline V gene has CDR1 SNHLY and CDR2 FYNNEI. The CDR3 length is 12 residues. V shed 7 bases and J 6 bases; nucleotides not matched to a gene: 3. As DNA, the CDR3 is TGTGCCAGCAAAGGGAGGGTCAATGAGCAGTTCTTC. It specifies CASKGRVNEQFF. The whole variable domain, filled in from reference TRBV2 and TRBJ2-1, reads EPEVTQTPSHQVTQMGQEVILRCVPISNHLYFYWYRQILGQKVEFLVSFYNNEISEKSEIFDDQFSVERPDGSNFTLKIRSTKLEDSAMYFCASKGRVNEQFFGPGTRLTVL.

This chain joins TRBV3-1 and TRBJ2-1; 9 nucleotides line up with TRBD1. V shed 0 bases, J shed 10 bases, and the junction held 13 bases outside the gene matches. This CDR3 comprises 17 residues. Germline V lookup: CDR1 LGHDT, CDR2 YNNKEL (reference sequence). This chain's CDR3 is CASSQDVVPGQGVEQFF. CDR3 DNA: TGTGCCAGCAGCCAAGACGTTGTGCCGGGACAGGGCGTCGAGCAGTTCTTC.

The chain links TRBV15 to TRBJ2-1; 8 nucleotides match TRBD1. This CDR3 spans 16 amino acids. J lost 4 bases, V lost 1 base, and 6 bases had no gene match. Germline V lookup: CDR1 LNHNV, CDR2 YYDKDF (reference sequence). The CDR3 sequence is CATSRAGTGLYNEQFF. The CDR3 DNA reads as TGTGCCACCAGCAGAGCCGGGACAGGCCTATACAATGAGCAGTTCTTC.

The chain joins TRBV4-1 to TRBJ1-5; D unresolved. CDR3 size: 14 residues. Trimming pared 2 bases from V and 0 bases from J, leaving 5 bases between. Germline V gives CDR1 MGHRA, CDR2 YSYEKL. DNA for the CDR3: TGCGCCAGCAGCCAAACGATTAGCAATCAGCCCCAGCATTTT. This encodes CASSQTISNQPQHF.

V usage is TRBV11-3 and J usage is TRBJ2-1, with D possibly being TRBD1 or TRBD2 (6 bases each). Per germline, CDR1 SGHNT and CDR2 YENEEA. The length of the CDR3 is 19 residues. Trimming removed 5 bases from V and 2 bases from J, with 25 bases in between. CDR3 sequence reads: CASSPGLGGGYLAYNEQFF. For the CDR3, the DNA is TGTGCCAGCAGCCCAGGGTTAGGAGGGGGGTATTTAGCCTACAATGAGCAGTTCTTC.